This T cell receptor beta chain was captured in a study of blood T cell repertoires in COVID-19. The repertoire was sequenced with immunoSEQ multiplex PCR; TCRdb's copy has only in-frame clones and lacks some. The sample yields hundreds of thousands of clones, 85% to 90% seen once. The CDR3 runs 17 residues. The V segment lost 1 base and the J segment 1 base; nucleotides outside the gene matches: 8. The germline V gene has CDR1 LGHDT and CDR2 YNNKEL (reference sequence). This chain joins TRBV3-1 (or the pseudogene TRBV3-2) and TRBJ2-3; 7 nucleotides align to TRBD2. This clonotype originated in a young man who had recovered from COVID-19. Sample: PBMCs or T cells enriched from blood (not recorded which). The CDR3 here is CASSQGFGLGGTDTQYF. CDR3 sequence (DNA): TGTGCCAGCAGCCAAGGTTTCGGACTAGGGGGCACAGATACGCAGTATTTT.